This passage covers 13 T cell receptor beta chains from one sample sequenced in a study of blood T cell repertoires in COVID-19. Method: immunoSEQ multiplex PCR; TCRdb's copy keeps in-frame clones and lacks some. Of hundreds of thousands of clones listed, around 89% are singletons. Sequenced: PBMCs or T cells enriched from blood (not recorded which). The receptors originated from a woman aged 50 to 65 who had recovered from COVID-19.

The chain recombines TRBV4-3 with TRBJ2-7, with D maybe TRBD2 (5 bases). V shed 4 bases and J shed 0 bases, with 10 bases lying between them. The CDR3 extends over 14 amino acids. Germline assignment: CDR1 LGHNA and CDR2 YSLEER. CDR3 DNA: TGCGCCAGCAGCCTACACGGGGACTCCTACGAGCAGTACTTC. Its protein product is CASSLHGDSYEQYF.

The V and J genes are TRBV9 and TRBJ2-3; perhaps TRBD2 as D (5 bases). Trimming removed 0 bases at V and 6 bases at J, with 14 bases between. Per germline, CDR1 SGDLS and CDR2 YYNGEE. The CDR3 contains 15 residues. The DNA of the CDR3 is TGTGCCAGCAGCGTAGTCCCATTTCCGGGGGATACGCAGTATTTT. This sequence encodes CASSVVPFPGDTQYF.

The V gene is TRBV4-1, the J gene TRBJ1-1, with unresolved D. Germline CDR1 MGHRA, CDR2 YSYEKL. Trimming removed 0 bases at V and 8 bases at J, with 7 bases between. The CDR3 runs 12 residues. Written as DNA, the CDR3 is TGCGCCAGCAGCCAAGATTCCAGGGAAGCTTTCTTT. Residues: CASSQDSREAFF.

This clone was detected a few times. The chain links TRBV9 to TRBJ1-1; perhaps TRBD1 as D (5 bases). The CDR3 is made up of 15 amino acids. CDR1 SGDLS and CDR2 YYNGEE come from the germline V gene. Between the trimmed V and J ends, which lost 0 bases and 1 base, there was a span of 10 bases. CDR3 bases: TGTGCCAGCAGCGTAGTATTACAGGCGAACACTGAAGCTTTCTTT. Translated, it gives CASSVVLQANTEAFF.

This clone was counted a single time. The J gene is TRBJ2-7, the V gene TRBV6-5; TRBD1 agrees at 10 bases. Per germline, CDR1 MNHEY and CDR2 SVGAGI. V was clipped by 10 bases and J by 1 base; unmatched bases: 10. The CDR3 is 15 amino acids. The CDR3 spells CATTTGTGVSYEQYF. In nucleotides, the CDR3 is TGTGCCACAACCACCGGGACAGGGGTTTCCTACGAGCAGTACTTC.

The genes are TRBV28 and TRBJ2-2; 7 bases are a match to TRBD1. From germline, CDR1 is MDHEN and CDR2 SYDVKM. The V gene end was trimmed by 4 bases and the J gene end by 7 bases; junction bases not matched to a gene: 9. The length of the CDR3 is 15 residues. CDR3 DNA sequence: TGTGCCAGCAGTTCCTGGGCAGGGGGTGGCGGGGAGCTGTTTTTT. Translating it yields CASSSWAGGGGELFF.

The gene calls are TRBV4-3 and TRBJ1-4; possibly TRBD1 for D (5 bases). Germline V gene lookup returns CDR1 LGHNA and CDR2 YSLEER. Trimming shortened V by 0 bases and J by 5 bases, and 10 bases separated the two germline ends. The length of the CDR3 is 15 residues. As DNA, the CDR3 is TGCGCCAGCAGCCAAGATCGGGGGAGGAATGAAAAACTGTTTTTT. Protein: CASSQDRGRNEKLFF.

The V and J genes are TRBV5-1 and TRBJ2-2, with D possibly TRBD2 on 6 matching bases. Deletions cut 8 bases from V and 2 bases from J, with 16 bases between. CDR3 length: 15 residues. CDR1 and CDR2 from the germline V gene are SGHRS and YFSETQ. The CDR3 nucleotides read TGCGCCAGTACTCCGGGAGTGCTTAACACCGGGGAGCTGTTTTTT. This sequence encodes CASTPGVLNTGELFF.

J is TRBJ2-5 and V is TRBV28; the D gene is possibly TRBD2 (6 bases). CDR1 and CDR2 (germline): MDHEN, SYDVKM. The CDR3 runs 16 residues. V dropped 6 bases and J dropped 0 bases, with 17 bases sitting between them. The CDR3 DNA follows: TGTGCCAGCAGCCCGTTTGGGAGGACTAACCAAGAGACCCAGTACTTC. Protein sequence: CASSPFGRTNQETQYF.

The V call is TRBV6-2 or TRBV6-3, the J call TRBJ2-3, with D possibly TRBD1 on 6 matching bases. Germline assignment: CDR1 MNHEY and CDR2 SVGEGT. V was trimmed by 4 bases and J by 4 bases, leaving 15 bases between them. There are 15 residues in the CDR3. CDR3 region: CASSSRDKAPDTQYF. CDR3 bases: TGTGCCAGCAGTTCTCGGGACAAAGCCCCAGATACGCAGTATTTT.

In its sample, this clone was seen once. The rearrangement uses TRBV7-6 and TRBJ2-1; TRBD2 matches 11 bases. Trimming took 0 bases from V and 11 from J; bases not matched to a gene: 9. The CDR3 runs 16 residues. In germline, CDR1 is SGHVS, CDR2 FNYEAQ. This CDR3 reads CASSLAHGTSGVKQFF. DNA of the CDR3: TGTGCCAGCAGCTTAGCCCACGGGACTAGCGGCGTTAAGCAGTTCTTC.

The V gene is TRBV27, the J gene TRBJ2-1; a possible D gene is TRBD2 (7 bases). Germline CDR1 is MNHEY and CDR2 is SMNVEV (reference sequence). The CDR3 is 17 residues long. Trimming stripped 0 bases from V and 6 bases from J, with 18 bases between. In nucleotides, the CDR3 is TGTGCCAGCAGTTTATCGATGGGGGGGCCCATGGTCAATGAGCAGTTCTTC. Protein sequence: CASSLSMGGPMVNEQFF.

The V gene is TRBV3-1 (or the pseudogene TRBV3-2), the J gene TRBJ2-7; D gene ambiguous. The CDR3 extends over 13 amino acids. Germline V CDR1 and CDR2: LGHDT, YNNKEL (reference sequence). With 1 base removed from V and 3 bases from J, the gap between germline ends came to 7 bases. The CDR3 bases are TGTGCCAGCAGCCAAGTACGCAGCTACGAGCAGTACTTC. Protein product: CASSQVRSYEQYF.